This T cell receptor beta chain was found in a study of blood T cell repertoires in COVID-19. CDR3 size: 15 residues. The V gene end was trimmed by 1 base and the J gene end by 7 bases; junction bases not matched to a gene: 8. Germline CDR1 and CDR2: SEHNR and FQNEAQ (reference sequence). Repertoires were generated with immunoSEQ multiplex PCR, while TCRdb's copy carries only in-frame clones and drops some. The table has about 210,000 clones, about four fifths seen once. The chain is built from TRBV7-9 and TRBJ1-1, with 8 positions matching TRBD1. The clonotype originates from a woman aged 45-65 years with active or convalescent COVID-19. Input material: peripheral blood. CDR3 nucleotide sequence: TGTGCCAGCAGCTTAGATGGCAGGGGGCTAATTGAAGCTTTCTTT. Amino acid sequence: CASSLDGRGLIEAFF.